Here is one TCR beta chain with its context. The data originate from a study of blood T cell repertoires in COVID-19. TCRdb's copy holds only in-frame clones and misses some; the assay was immunoSEQ multiplex PCR. Here the sample spans 100,000 to 150,000 clones, more than 80% being singletons. V was clipped by 4 bases and J by 7 bases; unmatched bases: 6. Germline loops: CDR1 SGDLS, CDR2 YYNGEE. CDR3 size: 15 residues. Sequencing was carried out using peripheral blood. This TCR derives from a woman aged 60 to 75 with acute or convalescent COVID-19. This rearrangement joins TRBV9 to TRBJ1-6; the match to TRBD1 covers 9 bases. DNA for the CDR3: TGTGCCAGCAGCTTGGGACAGGGTCTGAATTCACCCCTCCACTTT. Encoded protein: CASSLGQGLNSPLHF.